This T cell receptor (beta chain) stems from a study of control samples from healthy donors and cancer patients. There are 16 residues in the CDR3. The V end was cut by 0 bases, the J end by 6 bases, with 16 bases between. The V gene's germline CDR1 is LGHDT and CDR2 YNNKEL (reference sequence). Profiling relied on immunoSEQ multiplex PCR, and the TCRdb table lists in-frame clones only, not all of them. The data show roughly 150,000 clones, over 90% seen once. The V call is TRBV3-1 (or the pseudogene TRBV3-2), the J call TRBJ2-3; possibly TRBD1 for D (6 bases). Material: blood. The clonotype comes from a man aged 50-59 years in good health. CDR3 protein: CASSQDGRGRWDTQYF. The CDR3 nucleotides are TGTGCCAGCAGCCAAGATGGAAGGGGGAGATGGGATACGCAGTATTTT.